Below, one TCR beta chain is given with its context. Its antigen is currently not known. Base qualities are not recorded, but no much larger clone differs from it by a single base. Spanning cysteine to phenylalanine, the CDR3 consists of 15 amino acids. Just the 45-base CDR3 DNA is kept, in frame starting at base 1. CDR1 and CDR2, looked up from the germline V gene (reference sequence), are MNHEY and SMNVEV. V is cut back by 4 bases and J by 4 bases, with 7 bases in the junction unmatched. This sample is drawn from a study of shared clonotypes between healthy human individuals (dated by TCRdb to the early 2020s). Background for the entire study: Three men and two women, aged 18 to 49 years, made up the cohort. Between about 0.9 and 8.9 billion PBMCs per donor were obtained by leukapheresis. For each donor, CD4 naive and CD4 memory were each run on three plates, CD8 naive on two plates, and CD8 memory on one plate. Libraries were prepared and TCR repertoires were sequenced by different laboratories using diverse techniques, in order to increase sequencing depth and limit assay-specific biases. Blood TCR repertoires of 5 or 6 healthy adults were deeply sequenced to estimate repertoire size and the extent of clonotype sharing between individuals.

Study-level results and caveats: Rarefaction of sorted-subset datasets indicated incomplete sequencing despite the large sequencing depth. Because the study included a small number of donors, the genetic and exposure-history diversity represented was limited. Naive subsets generally had larger estimated clonotype richness than memory subsets did. Compared with non-shared clonotypes, clonotypes shared by all four sorted-subset donors had higher generation probabilities. Based on pairwise subsampling, the degree of clonotype sharing among donors was expected to be affected by sequencing depth. About 5% of naive CD4, around 4% of naive CD8, 2.3% of memory CD4, and 0.4% of memory CD8 clonotypes were shared across several donors. Only blood was sampled, and tissue TCR repertoires likely differ from those in blood.

Donors were healthy HIV-negative adults with no recently reported acute infections or vaccinations. Every donor was a Caucasian adult residing in Nashville, Tennessee, USA. CD4+ T cells were enriched by magnetic negative selection; naive cells were then positively selected on CD45RA, and the negative fraction formed the memory subset. Blood was collected by leukapheresis, and PBMCs were isolated by Ficoll-Histopaque density gradient centrifugation and then cryopreserved in liquid nitrogen vapor phase. Analytical flow cytometry was used to check the purity and quantity of every magnetically sorted T cell population. Genomic DNA was isolated from each sorted fraction and quantified by UV absorbance on a Nanodrop 2000c. Using the deep immunoSEQ assay, TCR CDR3 regions were amplified from genomic DNA by multiplex PCR. Genomic DNA extracted from each cell subset was distributed evenly over all wells of several immunoSEQ 96-well plates, and each plate served as one replicate. For sorted subsets, each replicate PCR was loaded with 200 to 250 ng genomic DNA, equivalent to 30,000 or so T cell genomes. Purified libraries were quantified with a Qubit 3.0 fluorometer, sized on a Bioanalyzer 2100, and re-quantified with the KAPA Library Quantification kit. A separate single-read 150-cycle Illumina NextSeq 550 flow cell was used to sequence each immunoSEQ 96-well plate. Per the original workflow: Because the immunoSEQ output held only junctional sequences and lacked quality scores, the filtering could not match the filtering applied to full-length reads. To assign V/J genes and CDR3, sequences were annotated using PyIR, a Python wrapper for IgBLAST v1.9, with IMGT germline references. Reads were removed for weak V/J assignments (E-value above 1e-6), missing CDR3, stop codons, out-of-frame junctions, or ambiguous translated residues. V3J clonotypes were defined by identical inferred V gene, J gene, and CDR3 amino acid sequence. Percentage overlap between repertoires was calculated by dividing the number of shared unique clonotypes by the size of the smaller repertoire. RTK rarefaction, the Chao1 estimator, and Recon v2.1 estimates of unobserved clonotypes were used to assess repertoire richness. OLGA was used to compute generation probabilities for all TCRbeta clonotypes that the gDNA method yielded from a few donors. The immuneACCESS repertoire file appears here via TCRdb, limited to in-frame rearrangements. These files lack a portion of the clones; in checked studies, under half of the deficit traces to unresolved V genes, and the cause of the others is not known. The DNA was the basis for D and trimming; V, J and clone size are from that table. Across this sample there are around 1.5 million clones, with 95% to 99% seen only once. The ten top clones hold roughly 0.45% of the sample.

Sequencing input: naive CD4+ T cells sorted from blood. According to the study, the label for this sample's cell subset or site signals: CD45RA+ positively selected. This receptor chain uses TRBV27 and TRBJ2-1; TRBD2 aligns with 7 central bases. The clonotype comes from a man aged 30 to 39 in good health. The DNA sequence follows: TGTGCCAGCAGTTGGGCGGGAGTGGGGTACAATGAGCAGTTCTTC. This is translated as CASSWAGVGYNEQFF.